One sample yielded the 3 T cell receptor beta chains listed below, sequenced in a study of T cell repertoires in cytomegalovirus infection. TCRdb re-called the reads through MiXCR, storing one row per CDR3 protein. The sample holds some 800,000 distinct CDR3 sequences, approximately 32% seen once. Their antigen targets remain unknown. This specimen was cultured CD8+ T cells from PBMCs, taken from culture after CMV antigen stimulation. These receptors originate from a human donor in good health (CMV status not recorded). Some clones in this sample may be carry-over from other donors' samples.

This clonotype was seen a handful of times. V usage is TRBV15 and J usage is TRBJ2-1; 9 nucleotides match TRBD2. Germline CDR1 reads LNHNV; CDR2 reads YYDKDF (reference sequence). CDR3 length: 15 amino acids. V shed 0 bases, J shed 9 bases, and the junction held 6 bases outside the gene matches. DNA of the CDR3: TGTGCCACCAGCAGAGATGGCGGGCGGGGGGGTGAGCAGTTCTTC. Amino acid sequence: CATSRDGGRGGEQFF.

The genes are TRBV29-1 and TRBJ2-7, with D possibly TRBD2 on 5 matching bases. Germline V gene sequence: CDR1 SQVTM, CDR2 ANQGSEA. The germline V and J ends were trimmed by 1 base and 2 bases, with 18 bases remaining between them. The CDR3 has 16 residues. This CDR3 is CSVEGPGGGMAYEQYF. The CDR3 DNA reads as TGCAGCGTTGAAGGTCCTGGAGGCGGAATGGCCTACGAGCAGTACTTC.

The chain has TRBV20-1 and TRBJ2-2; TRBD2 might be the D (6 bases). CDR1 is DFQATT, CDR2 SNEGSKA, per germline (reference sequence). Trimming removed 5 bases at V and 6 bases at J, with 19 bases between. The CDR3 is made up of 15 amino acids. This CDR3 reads CSAGGQDDFSGELFF. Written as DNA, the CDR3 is TGCAGTGCTGGAGGGCAGGATGATTTTTCCGGGGAGCTGTTTTTT.